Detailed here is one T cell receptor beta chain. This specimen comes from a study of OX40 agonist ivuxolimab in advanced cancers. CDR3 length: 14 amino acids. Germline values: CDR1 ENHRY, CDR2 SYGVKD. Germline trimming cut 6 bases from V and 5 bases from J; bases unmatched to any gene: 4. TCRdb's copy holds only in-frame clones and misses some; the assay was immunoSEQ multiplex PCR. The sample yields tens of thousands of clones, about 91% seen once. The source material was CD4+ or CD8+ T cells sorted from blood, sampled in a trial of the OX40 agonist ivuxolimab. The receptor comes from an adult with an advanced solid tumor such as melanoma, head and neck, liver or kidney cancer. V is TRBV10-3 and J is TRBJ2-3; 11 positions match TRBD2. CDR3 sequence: CAIRELAGEDTQYF. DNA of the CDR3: TGTGCCATCAGGGAACTAGCGGGGGAAGATACGCAGTATTTT.